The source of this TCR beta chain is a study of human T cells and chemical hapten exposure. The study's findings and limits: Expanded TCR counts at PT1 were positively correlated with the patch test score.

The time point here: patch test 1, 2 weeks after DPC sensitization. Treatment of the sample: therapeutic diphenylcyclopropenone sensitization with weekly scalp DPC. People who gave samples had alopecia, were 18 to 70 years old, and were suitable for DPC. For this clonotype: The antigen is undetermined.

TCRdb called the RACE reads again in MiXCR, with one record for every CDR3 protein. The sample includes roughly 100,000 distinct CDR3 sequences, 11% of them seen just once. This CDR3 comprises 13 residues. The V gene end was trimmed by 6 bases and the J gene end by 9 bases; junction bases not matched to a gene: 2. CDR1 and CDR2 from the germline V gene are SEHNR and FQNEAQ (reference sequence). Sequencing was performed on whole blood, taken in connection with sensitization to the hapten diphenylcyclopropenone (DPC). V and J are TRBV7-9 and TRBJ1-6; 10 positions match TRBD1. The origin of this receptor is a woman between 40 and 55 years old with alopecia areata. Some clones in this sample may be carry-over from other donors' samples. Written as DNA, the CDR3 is TGTGCCAGCAGACGGGACAGGGGTTCACCCCTCCACTTT. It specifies CASRRDRGSPLHF.